The subject of this entry is one T cell receptor (beta chain). What it binds is unknown. MiXCR, run by TCRdb on the reads, gives a single entry per CDR3 protein. The table lists under 200,000 distinct CDR3 sequences, 20% to 25% of them singletons, with more than 25% in the top ten. The data were taken from a study of T cell repertoires in cytomegalovirus infection. Study-wide context: CMV infection and matching HLA type were both indicated by public TCR beta signatures.

After removal of 0 bases from V and 4 bases from J, the junction contained 1 base not matched to a gene. CDR3 length equals 14 residues. The germline gives CDR1 MGHRA, CDR2 YSYEKL. The chain combines TRBV4-1 with TRBJ2-5; TRBD2 agrees at 8 bases. This sequence originates from a human donor in good health (CMV status not recorded). Some clones in this sample may be carry-over from other donors' samples. The sequencing used CD8+ T cells from cultured PBMCs, collected from culture after CMV antigen stimulation. This chain's CDR3 is CASSQERGGETQYF. DNA for the CDR3: TGCGCCAGCAGCCAAGAACGGGGGGGAGAGACCCAGTACTTC.